This note documents a single TCR beta chain sequence. This sample is part of a study of blood T cell repertoires in COVID-19. Study in general: The United States, Italy and Spain supplied acute and convalescent COVID-19 samples. From T cells, B-cell-depleted T cells, or PBMCs came the material, which was cDNA or gDNA.

The CDR3 runs to 12 residues. The V end lost 5 bases, the J end lost 7 bases, and 11 bases lay between the germline ends. Original analysis: Nucleated cell counts were estimated from reference gene primer amplification. Data came from immunoSEQ multiplex PCR; TCRdb stores just in-frame clones and leaves some out. The DNA gave D and trimming, while V, J and clone size come from that table. This table holds about 98,000 clones, 75% to 85% found once. The chain recombines TRBV12-3 or TRBV12-4 with TRBJ1-2, with D perhaps matching TRBD1 (6 bases). The sequenced material came from peripheral blood. The sequence derives from a man aged 55-75 years with acute or convalescent COVID-19. The CDR3 coding sequence is TGTGCCAGCAGTCTTACAGGGAGTGGCTACACCTTC. Translation: CASSLTGSGYTF.